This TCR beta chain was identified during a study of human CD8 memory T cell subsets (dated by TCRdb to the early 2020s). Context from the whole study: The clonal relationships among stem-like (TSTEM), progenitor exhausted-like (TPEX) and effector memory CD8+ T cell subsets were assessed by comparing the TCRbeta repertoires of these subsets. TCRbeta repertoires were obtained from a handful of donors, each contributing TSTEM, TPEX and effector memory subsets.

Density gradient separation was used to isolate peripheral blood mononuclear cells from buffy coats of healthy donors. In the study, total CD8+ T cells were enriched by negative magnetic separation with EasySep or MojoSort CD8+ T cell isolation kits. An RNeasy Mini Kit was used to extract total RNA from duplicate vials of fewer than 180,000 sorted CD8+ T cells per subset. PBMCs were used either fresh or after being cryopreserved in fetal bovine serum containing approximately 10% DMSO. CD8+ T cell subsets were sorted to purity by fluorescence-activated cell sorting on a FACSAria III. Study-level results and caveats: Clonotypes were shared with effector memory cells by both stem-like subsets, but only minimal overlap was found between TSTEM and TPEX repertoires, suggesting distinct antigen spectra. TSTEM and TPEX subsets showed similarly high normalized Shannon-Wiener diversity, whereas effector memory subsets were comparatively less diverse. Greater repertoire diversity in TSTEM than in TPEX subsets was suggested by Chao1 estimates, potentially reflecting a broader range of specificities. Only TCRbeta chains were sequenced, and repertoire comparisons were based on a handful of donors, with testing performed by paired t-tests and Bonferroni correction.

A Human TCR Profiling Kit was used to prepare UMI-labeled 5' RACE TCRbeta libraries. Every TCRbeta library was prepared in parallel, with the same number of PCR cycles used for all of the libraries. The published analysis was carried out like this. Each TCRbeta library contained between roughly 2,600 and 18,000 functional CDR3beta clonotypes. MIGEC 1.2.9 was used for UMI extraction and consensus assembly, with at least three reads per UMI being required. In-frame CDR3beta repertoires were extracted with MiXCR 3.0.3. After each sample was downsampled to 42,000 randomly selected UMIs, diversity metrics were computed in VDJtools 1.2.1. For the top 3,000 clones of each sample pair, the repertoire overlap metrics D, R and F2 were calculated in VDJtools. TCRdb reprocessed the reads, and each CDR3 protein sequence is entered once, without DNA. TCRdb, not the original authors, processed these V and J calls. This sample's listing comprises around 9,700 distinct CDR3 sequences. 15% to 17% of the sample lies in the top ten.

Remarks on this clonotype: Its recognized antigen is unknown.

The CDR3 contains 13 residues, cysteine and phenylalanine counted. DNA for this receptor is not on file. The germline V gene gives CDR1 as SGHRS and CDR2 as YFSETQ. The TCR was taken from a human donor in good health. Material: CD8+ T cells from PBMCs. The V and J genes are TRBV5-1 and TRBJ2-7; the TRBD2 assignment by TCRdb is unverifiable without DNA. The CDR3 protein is CASSLSGRDEQYF.